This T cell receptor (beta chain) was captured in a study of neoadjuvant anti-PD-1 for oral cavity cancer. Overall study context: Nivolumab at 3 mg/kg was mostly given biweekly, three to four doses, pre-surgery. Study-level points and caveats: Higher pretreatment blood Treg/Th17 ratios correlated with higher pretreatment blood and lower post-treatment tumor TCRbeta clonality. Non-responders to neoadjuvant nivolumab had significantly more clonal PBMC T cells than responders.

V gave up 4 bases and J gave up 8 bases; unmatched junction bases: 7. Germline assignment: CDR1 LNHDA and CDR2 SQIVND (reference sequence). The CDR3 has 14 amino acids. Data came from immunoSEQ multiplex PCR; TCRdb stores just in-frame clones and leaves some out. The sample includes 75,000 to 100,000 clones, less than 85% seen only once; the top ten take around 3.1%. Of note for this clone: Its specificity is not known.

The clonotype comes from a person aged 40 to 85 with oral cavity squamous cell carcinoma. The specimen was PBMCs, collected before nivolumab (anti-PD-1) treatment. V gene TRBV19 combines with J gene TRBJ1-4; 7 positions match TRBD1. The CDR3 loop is CASSTTGAGEKLFF. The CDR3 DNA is TGTGCCAGTAGTACCACAGGGGCCGGAGAAAAACTGTTTTTT.